The 28 T cell receptor beta chains below come from one sample, sequenced in a study of T cell clusters in autoimmune cytopenias. TRB rearrangements were amplified by touch-down multiplex PCR with mixed TRB-A/B primers. TCRdb reprocessed the multiplex PCR reads and stores each CDR3 protein as one record, lacking DNA. The sample holds 3,000 to 3,500 distinct CDR3 sequences. TRB was amplified from roughly 270 ng of peripheral blood genomic DNA per sample. Sequencing was carried out using peripheral blood. The source of these receptors is a human donor with an autoimmune cytopenia, with autoimmune hepatitis or in good health (not recorded which).

Frequency places this clonotype as medium-sized. This chain joins TRBV15 and TRBJ2-7; the D call from TCRdb, TRBD1, cannot be confirmed without DNA. Germline V gives CDR1 LNHNV, CDR2 YYDKDF (reference sequence). The CDR3 contains 14 residues. CDR3 region: CATSRLEGANEQYF.

This clonotype is identified as medium-sized from frequency. The V gene is TRBV6-5, the J gene TRBJ2-7; TCRdb names TRBD2, which stays unverified in the absence of DNA. The CDR3 is 17 amino acids. In germline, CDR1 is MNHEY, CDR2 SVGAGI. Here the CDR3 reads CASSEVASSGSSYEQYF.

The chain is built from TRBV11-2 and TRBJ2-7; without DNA, the TCRdb call of TRBD1 cannot be checked. The V gene's germline CDR1 is SGHAT and CDR2 FQNNGV. CDR3 length equals 16 residues. CDR3 loop: CASSLDLPGPRVEQYF.

The genes are TRBV5-4 and TRBJ2-7. Germline values: CDR1 SGHNT, CDR2 YYREEE (reference sequence). This CDR3 has 14 amino acids. The CDR3 loop is CASSLAANPYEQYF.

This clonotype is classed as medium-sized (0.01 to 0.1%) by frequency. The chain is built from TRBV29-1 and TRBJ2-1; TCRdb selects TRBD1, and the lack of DNA leaves this call unchecked. The germline V gene has CDR1 SQVTM and CDR2 ANQGSEA. The CDR3 spans 16 residues. The CDR3 is CSAPRPESVSYNEQFF.

The J gene is TRBJ1-5, the V gene TRBV2; the D call from TCRdb, TRBD1, cannot be confirmed without DNA. The CDR3 length is 14 residues. Germline V gene lookup returns CDR1 SNHLY and CDR2 FYNNEI. CDR3 amino acids: CASSEQGSHQPQHF.

According to its frequency, this clonotype is medium-sized. This rearrangement joins TRBV20-1 to TRBJ1-4; the TRBD1 assignment by TCRdb is unverifiable without DNA. Germline V gene data show CDR1 as DFQATT and CDR2 as SNEGSKA (reference sequence). The CDR3 has 15 amino acids. The CDR3 sequence: CSAQTGWGTNEKLFF.

This clonotype is deemed medium-sized (0.01 to 0.1%) by its frequency. The V gene is TRBV30, the J gene TRBJ2-2. The CDR3 covers 14 residues. The germline V gene has CDR1 GTSNPN and CDR2 SVGIG (reference sequence). The CDR3 loop reads CAWSVKGSTGELFF.

This chain links TRBV5-5 with TRBJ1-2; TCRdb names TRBD1, which stays unverified in the absence of DNA. Germline V CDR1 and CDR2: SGHKS, YYEKEE (reference sequence). The CDR3 runs to 15 residues. The CDR3 sequence is CASVLHPADNYGYTF.

This clonotype is labeled medium-sized based on frequency. This sequence joins TRBV6-1 and TRBJ1-2; TCRdb picks TRBD1, but there is no DNA to check that call. Germline V gene sequence: CDR1 MNHNS, CDR2 SASEGT. CDR3 length: 14 amino acids. The CDR3: CASSEGPANYGYTF.

The V and J genes are TRBV5-1 and TRBJ1-1. The CDR3 runs to 14 residues. Germline V gene data show CDR1 as SGHRS and CDR2 as YFSETQ. The CDR3 is CASSSRGTNTEAFF. Full variable domain (remainder filled in from reference TRBV5-1 and TRBJ1-1): KAGVTQTPRYLIKTRGQQVTLSCSPISGHRSVSWYQQTPGQGLQFLFEYFSETQRNKGNFPGRFSGRQFSNSRSEMNVSTLELGDSALYLCASSSRGTNTEAFFGQGTRLTVV.

CDR3 sequence reads: CASSSQDTAYEQYF. The chain has TRBV5-1 and TRBJ2-7; TCRdb outputs TRBD1, but without DNA this stays unchecked. Germline V gives CDR1 SGHRS, CDR2 YFSETQ. This CDR3 region has 14 residues.

This clonotype ranks as medium-sized in terms of frequency. The rearrangement uses TRBV7-2 and TRBJ2-5; lacking DNA, the TRBD2 call made by TCRdb goes unchecked. Germline CDR1 is SGHTA and CDR2 is FQGNSA. The CDR3 runs 18 residues. CDR3 amino acids: CASSLANGVGGPRETQYF.

This clonotype is deemed medium-sized by its frequency. The rearrangement links TRBV6-5 to TRBJ1-1; TCRdb returns TRBD1, unconfirmable since there is no DNA. Germline V gene data show CDR1 as MNHEY and CDR2 as SVGAGI. CDR3 size: 12 residues. The CDR3 reads CASSRGHTEAFF.

By frequency, this clonotype is medium-sized. The chain has TRBV29-1 and TRBJ2-2; the D call from TCRdb, TRBD2, cannot be confirmed without DNA. CDR3 length: 12 amino acids. CDR1 is SQVTM, CDR2 ANQGSEA, per germline. The CDR3 sequence is CSVIAGVGELFF.

This clonotype registers medium-sized by frequency. This sequence joins TRBV20-1 and TRBJ1-3; TCRdb reports TRBD1, a call that lacks DNA to check it against. Per the germline V gene, CDR1 is DFQATT and CDR2 is SNEGSKA (reference sequence). The CDR3 length is 16 residues. The CDR3 region is CSARDVRGADGNTIYF.

The gene calls are TRBV28 and TRBJ2-7; with no DNA, the TCRdb D assignment of TRBD2 cannot be verified. Germline V lookup: CDR1 MDHEN, CDR2 SYDVKM. The CDR3 sequence is 13 residues long. This CDR3 is CASSPISRHEQYF.

This chain joins TRBV6-6 and TRBJ2-4; TCRdb proposes TRBD1, but this gene call is untestable without DNA. The V gene's germline CDR1 is MNHNY and CDR2 SVGAGI (reference sequence). The CDR3 loop spans 16 amino acids. CDR3 amino acids: CASTSPRGEAQGRQYF.

This clonotype shows up as medium-sized by frequency. This sequence joins TRBV27 and TRBJ2-2; TCRdb returns TRBD2, unconfirmable since there is no DNA. The germline V gene encodes CDR1 MNHEY and CDR2 SMNVEV (reference sequence). The CDR3 runs to 18 residues. The CDR3 reads CASSLTPLAGGPPGELFF.

The V and J genes are TRBV28 and TRBJ1-2; TCRdb's assignment of TRBD1 cannot be checked, as there is no DNA. CDR3 length: 15 amino acids. The germline V gene encodes CDR1 MDHEN and CDR2 SYDVKM. The CDR3 is CASSLGTGVNYGYTF.

The rearrangement uses TRBV20-1 and TRBJ2-7; TCRdb lists TRBD2, though no DNA is available to test this call. Germline CDR1 and CDR2: DFQATT and SNEGSKA (reference sequence). The CDR3 is 16 amino acids. The CDR3 loop is CSARGSPSGSSYEQYF.

According to its frequency, this clonotype is medium-sized. The rearrangement joins TRBV6-1 to TRBJ2-7; the D gene TCRdb calls, TRBD2, cannot be checked with no DNA. The CDR3 runs 12 residues. The germline V gene has CDR1 MNHNS and CDR2 SASEGT. The CDR3 loop reads CASSDRGYEQYF.

By frequency, this clonotype is medium-sized. V gene TRBV27 combines with J gene TRBJ1-5; checking the TCRdb D call of TRBD1 is not possible without DNA. CDR1 and CDR2 from the germline V gene are MNHEY and SMNVEV (reference sequence). The CDR3 consists of 15 residues. The CDR3 loop reads CASSPTGPFNQPQHF.

This clonotype is medium-sized by frequency. The rearrangement uses TRBV14 and TRBJ1-3. CDR1 and CDR2 from the germline V gene are SGHDN and FVKESK. The CDR3 covers 15 residues. CDR3 sequence: CASSKGRLSGNTIYF.

V and J are TRBV5-4 and TRBJ2-1. Per germline, CDR1 SGHNT and CDR2 YYREEE (reference sequence). CDR3 length: 12 residues. This chain's CDR3 is CASSVDNNEQFF.

The rearrangement joins TRBV18 to TRBJ2-3. The CDR3 runs to 15 residues. The V gene's germline CDR1 is KGHSH and CDR2 LQKENI. The CDR3 reads CASSPLGGVEDTQYF.

The rearrangement joins TRBV18 to TRBJ2-4; TCRdb indicates TRBD1, and absent DNA this call remains unverified. Germline V gene data show CDR1 as KGHSH and CDR2 as LQKENI. CDR3 size: 15 residues. The CDR3 protein is CASSSKAGGGNIQYF. Full variable domain (outside the CDR3, taken from reference TRBV18 and TRBJ2-4): NAGVMQNPRHLVRRRGQEARLRCSPMKGHSHVYWYRQLPEEGLKFMVYLQKENIIDESGMPKERFSAEFPKEGPSILRIQQVVRGDSAAYFCASSSKAGGGNIQYFGAGTRLSVL.

According to its frequency, this clonotype is medium-sized. The chain uses TRBV30 and TRBJ1-3; TCRdb names TRBD1, which stays unverified in the absence of DNA. The CDR3 is made up of 16 amino acids. Germline-derived CDR1 and CDR2 are GTSNPN and SVGIG (reference sequence). The CDR3 spells CAWGADEMASGNTIYF.